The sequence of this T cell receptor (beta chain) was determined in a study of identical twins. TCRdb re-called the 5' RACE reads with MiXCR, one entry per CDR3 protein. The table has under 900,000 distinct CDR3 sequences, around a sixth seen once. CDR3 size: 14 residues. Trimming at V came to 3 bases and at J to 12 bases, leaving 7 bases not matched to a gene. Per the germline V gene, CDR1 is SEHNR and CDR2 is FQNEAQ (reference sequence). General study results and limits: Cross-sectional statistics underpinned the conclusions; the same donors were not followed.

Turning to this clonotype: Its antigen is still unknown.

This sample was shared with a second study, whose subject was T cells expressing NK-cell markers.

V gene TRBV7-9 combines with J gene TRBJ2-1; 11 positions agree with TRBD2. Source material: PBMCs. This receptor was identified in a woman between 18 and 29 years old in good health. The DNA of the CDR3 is TGTGCCAGCAGCTTCGCTAGCGGGGGGCTATGGCAGTTCTTC. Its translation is CASSFASGGLWQFF.